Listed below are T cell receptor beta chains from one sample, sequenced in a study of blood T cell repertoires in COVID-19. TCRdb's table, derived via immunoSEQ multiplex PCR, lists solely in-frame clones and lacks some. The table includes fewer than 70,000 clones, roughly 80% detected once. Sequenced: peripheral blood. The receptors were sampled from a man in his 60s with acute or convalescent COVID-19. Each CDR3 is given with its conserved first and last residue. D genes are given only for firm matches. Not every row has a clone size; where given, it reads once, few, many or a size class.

CASSPRLAGDIQTQYF TGCGCCAGCAGCCCCAGACTAGCGGGCGACATCCAGACCCAGTACTTC TRBV4-1 NA TRBJ2-5 TRBD2
CASSFGGTEAFF TGTGCCAGCAGCTTCGGGGGCACTGAAGCTTTCTTT TRBV5-4 NA TRBJ1-1 NA
CASSLGTGGEQYF TGTGCCAGCAGCTTAGGGACAGGGGGGGAGCAGTACTTC TRBV13 few TRBJ2-7 TRBD1
CATSPTASYGNTIYF TGTGCCACCAGCCCTACAGCTTCTTACGGAAACACCATATATTTT TRBV15 NA TRBJ1-3 NA
CASSLQMGTGTEAFF TGTGCCAGCAGCCTCCAAATGGGGACAGGGACTGAAGCTTTCTTT TRBV9 NA TRBJ1-1 TRBD1
CASSSGLSSYNEQFF TGTGCCAGCAGCTCGGGACTCAGCTCCTACAATGAGCAGTTCTTC TRBV7-2 NA TRBJ2-1 NA
CASRGTGENTEAFF TGCGCCAGCAGGGGAACAGGGGAGAACACTGAAGCTTTCTTT TRBV5-1 NA TRBJ1-1 TRBD1
CATSRGDGYTF TGTGCCACCAGTCGGGGGGATGGCTACACCTTC TRBV24-1 NA TRBJ1-2 NA
CASSRTSGGARGYNEQFF TGTGCCAGCAGCCGCACTAGCGGGGGCGCTAGGGGCTACAATGAGCAGTTCTTC TRBV7-2 NA TRBJ2-1 TRBD2
CATSAGGLFSLHEQYF TGTGCCACCAGTGCAGGGGGCCTTTTTTCCCTCCACGAGCAGTACTTC TRBV24-1 NA TRBJ2-7 TRBD1
CASSLGLGGYGYTF TGTGCCAGCAGTTTAGGCCTTGGGGGGTATGGCTACACCTTC TRBV27 NA TRBJ1-2 NA
CASSLDRDTEAFF TGTGCCAGCAGCCTTGACAGGGATACTGAAGCTTTCTTT TRBV6-5 once TRBJ1-1 TRBD1
CASSLGQGAPPLHF TGTGCCAGCAGCCTGGGACAGGGTGCGCCACCCCTCCACTTT TRBV28 NA TRBJ1-6 TRBD1
CASSETGTGKKRTEQYF TGCGCCAGCAGTGAGACGGGGACAGGGAAAAAGAGGACGGAGCAGTACTTC TRBV10-1 few TRBJ2-7 TRBD1
CASSLRDRARGGELFF TGCGCCAGCAGCTTGCGGGACAGGGCTCGGGGCGGGGAGCTGTTTTTT TRBV5-1 NA TRBJ2-2 TRBD1
CASSAGTGSTGELFF TGTGCCAGCAGTGCCGGGACAGGGTCTACCGGGGAGCTGTTTTTT TRBV9 once TRBJ2-2 TRBD1
CASSVRQGTGNEKLFF TGTGCCAGCAGCGTAAGGCAAGGGACAGGCAATGAAAAACTGTTTTTT TRBV9 once TRBJ1-4 TRBD1
CASSPGTAISRNWSSYNSPLHF TGTGCCAGCAGTCCCGGGACAGCCATCTCCCGTAATTGGAGCTCCTATAATTCACCCCTCCACTTT TRBV6-6 medium-sized TRBJ1-6 TRBD1
CASSPTGGGYEQYF TGTGCCAGCAGCCCTACAGGGGGGGGATACGAGCAGTACTTC TRBV7-9 NA TRBJ2-7 NA
CASSSQWRGGSGELFF TGTGCCAGCAGCTCCCAATGGCGGGGGGGCTCCGGGGAGCTGTTTTTT TRBV11-2 NA TRBJ2-2 TRBD2
CASRPYSSSYEQYF TGTGCCAGCAGACCGTACAGCAGCTCCTACGAGCAGTACTTC TRBV7-2 NA TRBJ2-7 NA
CSVSTGTANEQFF TGCAGCGTATCAACCGGGACAGCAAATGAGCAGTTCTTC TRBV29-1 NA TRBJ2-1 TRBD1
CASSPRLAGTDTQYF TGCGCCAGCAGTCCCCGACTAGCGGGCACAGATACGCAGTATTTT TRBV5-1 NA TRBJ2-3 TRBD2
CASSDQNMGQRLAF TGTGCCAGCAGTGACCAGAATATGGGACAGCGCCTCGCCTTC TRBV2 NA TRBJ1-2 TRBD1
CASSSVGDTQYF TGCGCCAGCAGCTCAGTCGGGGATACGCAGTATTTT TRBV5-1 NA TRBJ2-3 NA
CASSLGTAGNEQFF TGCGCCAGCAGCTTGGGAACAGCTGGCAATGAGCAGTTCTTC TRBV5-1 NA TRBJ2-1 NA
CATSTAWGEKLFF TGCGCCACCTCGACAGCTTGGGGTGAAAAACTGTTTTTT TRBV4-1 once TRBJ1-4 NA
CASSRGQGYGYTF TGTGCCAGCAGTCGGGGACAGGGCTATGGCTACACCTTC TRBV28 NA TRBJ1-2 TRBD1
CASSSRLAGIQETQYF TGTGCCAGCAGCTCCAGACTAGCGGGGATCCAAGAGACCCAGTACTTC TRBV7-8 NA TRBJ2-5 TRBD2
CASSTRLAGGNNEQFF TGCGCCAGCAGCACACGACTAGCGGGGGGGAACAATGAGCAGTTCTTC TRBV5-1 NA TRBJ2-1 TRBD2
CASNIHTPGQPQHF TGTGCCAGCAATATACACACGCCGGGTCAGCCCCAGCATTTT TRBV6-5 NA TRBJ1-5 NA
CASTNSDIPRRSSGANVLTF TGCGCCAGCACCAACTCGGACATCCCTCGAAGAAGCTCTGGGGCCAACGTCCTGACTTTC TRBV5-1 few TRBJ2-6 NA
CASSQDRLAGEQFF TGCGCCAGCAGCCAAGATAGACTAGCGGGTGAGCAGTTCTTC TRBV4-1 NA TRBJ2-1 TRBD2
CASSDTGAYNSPLHF TGTGCCAGCAGCGACACAGGGGCCTATAATTCACCCCTCCACTTT TRBV13 NA TRBJ1-6 TRBD1
CASSTDPGSPLHF TGTGCCAGCAGCACCGACCCGGGATCACCCCTCCACTTT TRBV11-3 NA TRBJ1-6 NA
CASSPKMQGIDYGYTF TGTGCCAGCTCCCCAAAGATGCAGGGGATTGACTATGGCTACACCTTC TRBV18 NA TRBJ1-2 NA
CASKRGMEEKLFF TGTGCCAGCAAGAGGGGGATGGAAGAAAAACTGTTTTTT TRBV6-5 few TRBJ1-4 NA
CASSYGTSVTGELFF TGTGCCAGCAGCTATGGGACTTCGGTGACCGGGGAGCTGTTTTTT TRBV5-6 NA TRBJ2-2 NA
CASRGLGNQPQHF TGTGCCAGCAGGGGGCTGGGCAATCAGCCCCAGCATTTT TRBV2 NA TRBJ1-5 NA
CASSLVQGRNEKLFF TGTGCCAGCAGTCTGGTACAGGGGCGAAATGAAAAACTGTTTTTT TRBV28 NA TRBJ1-4 TRBD1
CASSLRQAYNSPLHF TGTGCCAGCAGCTTAAGACAGGCTTATAATTCACCCCTCCACTTT TRBV11-2 NA TRBJ1-6 NA
CAISESGEATHSPLHF TGTGCCATCAGTGAGTCGGGAGAGGCCACCCATTCACCCCTCCACTTT TRBV10-3 NA TRBJ1-6 NA
CASSHPDSLYGYTF TGTGCCAGCAGTCATCCGGACAGCCTCTATGGCTACACCTTC TRBV25-1 NA TRBJ1-2 NA
CASSPRTGTSGNTIYF TGTGCCAGCTCACCACGGACAGGGACTAGCGGAAACACCATATATTTT TRBV18 many TRBJ1-3 TRBD1
CASSESGGWVYGYTF TGTGCCAGCAGCGAATCGGGAGGGTGGGTCTATGGCTACACCTTC TRBV5-6 few TRBJ1-2 NA
CASSPGQGASPLHF TGTGCCAGCAGTCCCGGACAGGGCGCCTCACCCCTCCACTTT TRBV28 NA TRBJ1-6 TRBD1